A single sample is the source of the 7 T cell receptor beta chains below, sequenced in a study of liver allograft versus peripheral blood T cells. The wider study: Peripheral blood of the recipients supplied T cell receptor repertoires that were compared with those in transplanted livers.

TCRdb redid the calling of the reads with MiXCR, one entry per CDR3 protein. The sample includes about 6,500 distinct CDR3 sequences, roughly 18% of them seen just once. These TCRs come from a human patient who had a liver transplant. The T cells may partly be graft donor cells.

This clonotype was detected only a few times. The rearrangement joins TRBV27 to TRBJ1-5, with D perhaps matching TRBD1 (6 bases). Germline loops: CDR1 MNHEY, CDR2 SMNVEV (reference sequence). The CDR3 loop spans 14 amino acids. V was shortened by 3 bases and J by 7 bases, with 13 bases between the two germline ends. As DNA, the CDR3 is TGTGCCAGCAGTTTCACGGGGGGCAGGCAGCCCCAGCATTTT. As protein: CASSFTGGRQPQHF.

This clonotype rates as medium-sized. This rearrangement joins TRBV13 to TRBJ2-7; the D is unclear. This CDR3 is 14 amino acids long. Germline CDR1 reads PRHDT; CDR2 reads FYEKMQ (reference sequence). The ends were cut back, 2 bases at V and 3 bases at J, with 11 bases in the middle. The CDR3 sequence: CASSLMVNGYEQYF. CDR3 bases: TGTGCCAGCAGCTTAATGGTCAACGGCTACGAGCAGTACTTC.

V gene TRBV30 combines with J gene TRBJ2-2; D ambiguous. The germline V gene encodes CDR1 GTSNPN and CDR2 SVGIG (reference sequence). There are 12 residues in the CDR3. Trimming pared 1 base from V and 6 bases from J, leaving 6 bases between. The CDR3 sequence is CAWSGDSGELFF. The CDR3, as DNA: TGTGCCTGGAGTGGTGACTCCGGGGAGCTGTTTTTT.

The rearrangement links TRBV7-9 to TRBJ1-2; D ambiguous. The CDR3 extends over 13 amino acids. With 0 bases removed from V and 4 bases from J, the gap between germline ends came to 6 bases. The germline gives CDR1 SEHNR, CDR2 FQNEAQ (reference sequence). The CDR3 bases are TGTGCCAGCAGCTTAGCAGGGTTCTATGGCTACACCTTC. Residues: CASSLAGFYGYTF.

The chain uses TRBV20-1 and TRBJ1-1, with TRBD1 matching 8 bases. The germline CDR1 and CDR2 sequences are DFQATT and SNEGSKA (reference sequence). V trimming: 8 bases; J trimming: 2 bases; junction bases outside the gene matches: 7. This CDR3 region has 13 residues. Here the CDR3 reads CSSLTGDNTEAFF. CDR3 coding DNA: TGCAGTTCACTGACAGGGGACAACACTGAAGCTTTCTTT.

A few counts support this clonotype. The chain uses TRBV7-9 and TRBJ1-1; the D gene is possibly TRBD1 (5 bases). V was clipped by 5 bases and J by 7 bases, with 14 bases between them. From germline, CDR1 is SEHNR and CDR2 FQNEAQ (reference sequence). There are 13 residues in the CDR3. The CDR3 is CASSPQGRVEAFF. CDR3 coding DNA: TGTGCCAGCAGCCCCCAGGGAAGGGTTGAAGCTTTCTTT.

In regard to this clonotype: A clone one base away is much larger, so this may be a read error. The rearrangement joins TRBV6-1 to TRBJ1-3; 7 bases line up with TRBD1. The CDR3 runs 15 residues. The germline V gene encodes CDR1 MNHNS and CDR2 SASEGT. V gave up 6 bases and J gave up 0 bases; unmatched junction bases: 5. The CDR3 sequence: CASSVGQASGNTIYF. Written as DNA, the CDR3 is TGTGCCAGCAGCGTCGGACAGGCCTCTGGAAACACCATATATTTT.